The clone carrying this TCR beta chain was picked up many times. Its antigen is as yet unknown. CDR3 length equals 12 residues. V was shortened by 3 bases and J by 2 bases, with 7 bases between the two germline ends. The germline V gene encodes CDR1 DFQATT and CDR2 SNEGSKA (reference sequence). Amplification from RNA transcripts yielded the TCR beta CDR3 regions. Amplification began with first-round RT-PCR using HTBI primers, then second-round multiplex PCR was performed. Each CDR3 protein is one row after TCRdb ran MiXCR on the multiplex PCR reads. The table has about 620,000 distinct CDR3 sequences, approximately 21% seen once. The sample originates from a study of Graves' ophthalmopathy and Graves' hyperthyroidism. Overall study results and limits: Ophthalmopathy progression was predicted with approximately 68% sensitivity and approximately 72% specificity. With just under 90% sensitivity and less than 83% specificity, a 13-signature model separated ophthalmopathy from stable hyperthyroidism.

The source of this sequence is a woman under 30 with stable Graves' hyperthyroidism. Some clones in this sample may be carry-over from other donors' samples. The specimen sequenced was peripheral blood. V usage is TRBV20-1 and J usage is TRBJ1-2; D uncertain. CDR3 loop: CSASLGNYGYTF. In DNA, the CDR3 is TGCAGTGCTAGCCTAGGGAACTATGGCTACACCTTC.